The T cell receptor (beta chain) under discussion was sequenced for a study of Ad26.COV2.S vaccination and SARS-CoV-2 variants. As for the study in general: The Ad26.COV2.S arm of the COV1001 trial was where the donor was placed. Overall study findings and caveats: Spike-specific responses of CD8+ and CD4+ T cells were reported to display substantial breadth after vaccination.

In regard to this clone: Its matching antigen is unknown.

TCRdb keeps only in-frame clones here, not all; method: immunoSEQ multiplex PCR. The sample holds about 400,000 clones, 75% to 90% seen once. The CDR3 spans 15 residues. V was pared by 6 bases and J by 2 bases, with 13 bases between. Germline V gene data show CDR1 as MNHEY and CDR2 as SMNVEV (reference sequence). Treatment defined: around 19 received Ad26.COV2.S at low or high dose, single or two shots; 5 received placebo; per-sample allocation not given. The samples were gathered on day 63 after the first injection of vaccine or placebo. This chain joins TRBV27 and TRBJ1-4, with a possible D match to TRBD1 (5 bases). Here the sequenced sample was peripheral blood, taken in a trial of Ad26.COV2.S vaccine versus placebo. This TCR was sampled from a person aged 18-65 years who received the Ad26.COV2.S COVID-19 vaccine or a placebo. CDR3 loop: CASSSSGRTNEKLFF. The CDR3 DNA is TGTGCCAGCAGCTCATCGGGACGGACTAATGAAAAACTGTTTTTT.